Listed below are T cell receptor beta chains from one sample, sequenced in a study of metastatic and nonmetastatic thyroid tumors. With MiXCR, TCRdb reprocessed the PCR reads. This table holds about 22,000 clones, about 40% found once. The sequenced sample consisted of blood. Source of these receptors: a male donor with papillary thyroid cancer or a benign thyroid nodule (not recorded which). Some clones in this sample may be carry-over from other donors' samples. The CDR3 runs from the conserved cysteine through the conserved F or W. The D gene is left open where the match is weak. Rows may omit the clone size; those that give it use once, few, many or a size class.

V,J,D,size,DNA,CDR3
TRBV2,TRBJ2-7,TRBD2,NA,TGTGCCAGCAGTGGAACCGGGACTAGTGAGGGCGGTGAGCAGTACTTC,CASSGTGTSEGGEQYF
TRBV12-3/TRBV12-4,TRBJ2-7,NA,NA,TGTGCCAGCAGTTTAGGTGGTGTCGCCGAGCAGTACTTC,CASSLGGVAEQYF
TRBV12-3/TRBV12-4,TRBJ2-2,NA,NA,TGTGCCAGCAGACGGACAGAGGTCGGGGAGCTGTTTTTT,CASRRTEVGELFF
TRBV6-2/TRBV6-3,TRBJ2-2,TRBD1,NA,TGTGCCAGCAGTTCGGGCAGGGGGCTTAACGGGGAGCTGTTTTTT,CASSSGRGLNGELFF
TRBV11-2,TRBJ2-2,NA,NA,TGTGCCAGCAGGGATCGCCTAAGGGGAGCGAGGGTAAACACCGGGGAGCTGTTTTTT,CASRDRLRGARVNTGELFF
TRBV10-1,TRBJ2-1,TRBD2,many,TGCGCCAGCAGTAGCGGGAGGGGAAGCAATGAGCAGTTCTTC,CASSSGRGSNEQFF
TRBV30,TRBJ1-2,TRBD1,NA,TGTGCCTGGACTGGGGGGACAGATGCACGCTACACCTTC,CAWTGGTDARYTF
TRBV11-2,TRBJ2-3,NA,medium-sized,TGTGCCAGCAGCTTTAGGAACAGGGCAGATACGCAGTATTTT,CASSFRNRADTQYF
TRBV11-2,TRBJ2-7,NA,NA,TGTGCCAGCAGCCCGGCCAGCGGTAACTCCTACGAGCAGTACTTC,CASSPASGNSYEQYF
TRBV30,TRBJ1-2,NA,once,TGTGCCTGGAGTGTACCCGGGGTGGGGAACTATGGCTACACCTTC,CAWSVPGVGNYGYTF
TRBV15,TRBJ1-5,TRBD1,NA,TGTGCCACCAGCAGAGGGACAGGGCTTGTCCAGCCCCAGCATTTT,CATSRGTGLVQPQHF
TRBV11-1,TRBJ2-7,NA,NA,TGTGCCAGCAGCTTACCGGGACTCCCCTACGAGCAGTACTTC,CASSLPGLPYEQYF
TRBV6-4,TRBJ2-1,TRBD1,few,TGTGCCAGCAGTGACAGGGACAGGGAGAGCAATGAGCAGTTCTTC,CASSDRDRESNEQFF
TRBV5-7,TRBJ2-6,TRBD2,many,TGTGCCAGCAGCCCGGCGCGTATCCTAGCGGCTGGGGCCAACGTCCTGACTTTC,CASSPARILAAGANVLTF
TRBV11-2,TRBJ2-5,NA,few,TGTGCCAGCAGCTTAGTTTTTAGTTTCGAAGAGACCCAGTACTTC,CASSLVFSFEETQYF
TRBV11-2,TRBJ2-1,NA,NA,TGTGCCAGCAGCTTGGGGCTAGAGCAGTTCTTC,CASSLGLEQFF
TRBV20-1,TRBJ2-1,TRBD2,medium-sized,TGCAGTGCTACCTCGGGACTAGCGGCAGGAGTAGCCTACAATGAGCAGTTCTTC,CSATSGLAAGVAYNEQFF
TRBV18,TRBJ2-7,NA,NA,TGTGCCAGCTCACCGGACGGCTTCTCCTACGAGCAGTACTTC,CASSPDGFSYEQYF
TRBV20-1,TRBJ1-2,NA,NA,TGCAGTGCTCCAATAGGGGCAAGGGGACGCGGCTACACCTTC,CSAPIGARGRGYTF
TRBV20-1,TRBJ2-7,TRBD2,medium-sized,TGCAGTGCTAGAGACCCAAGGGGCGGGAGCTCCTACGAGCAGTACTTC,CSARDPRGGSSYEQYF
TRBV7-2,TRBJ2-1,NA,few,TGTGCCAGCAGCCACTCAGAGGGGTTGTTGTTTGATGAGCAGTTCTTC,CASSHSEGLLFDEQFF
TRBV25-1,TRBJ1-6,TRBD1,few,TGTGCCAGCAGGCGGGACAGTTATAATTCACCCCTCCACTTT,CASRRDSYNSPLHF
TRBV20-1,TRBJ2-7,TRBD2,NA,TGCAGTGCTAGAGGTTTACAGACTAGCGACACATACGAGCAGTACTTC,CSARGLQTSDTYEQYF
TRBV6-2/TRBV6-3,TRBJ2-3,TRBD2,medium-sized,TGTGCCAGCAGTTACGGTACTAGCGGGAGGGCCGTTACGCAGTATTTT,CASSYGTSGRAVTQYF
TRBV5-1,TRBJ2-3,TRBD2,NA,TGCGCCAGCAGCTTGGCAACTAGCGTGGCAGATACGCAGTATTTT,CASSLATSVADTQYF
TRBV6-1,TRBJ1-5,NA,NA,TGTGCCAGCAGTCCTGCCTCCGACACCTCGAATCAGCCCCAGCATTTT,CASSPASDTSNQPQHF
TRBV20-1,TRBJ1-5,NA,NA,TGCAGTGCTAGAGGACAGGTGGACAATCAGCCCCAGCATTTT,CSARGQVDNQPQHF
TRBV4-2,TRBJ2-1,TRBD2,many,TGTGCCAGCAGCCACGGACTAGCGGGAGGTAACAATGAGCAGTTCTTC,CASSHGLAGGNNEQFF
TRBV20-1,TRBJ1-2,NA,many,TGCAGTGCCCCACGCGAGGCGGTCGGCTACACCTTC,CSAPREAVGYTF
TRBV19,TRBJ2-3,TRBD1,NA,TGTGCCAGTAGTATCGAGACAGGGGTCACGATTTTCACAGATACGCAGTATTTT,CASSIETGVTIFTDTQYF
TRBV20-1,TRBJ2-5,NA,many,TGCAGTGCTACCCCGGGGCGGGGCCAAGAGACCCAGTACTTC,CSATPGRGQETQYF
TRBV6-5,TRBJ2-7,NA,NA,TGTGCCAGCAGTTACGCCCGGGGGCAGTACGAGCAGTACTTC,CASSYARGQYEQYF
TRBV30,TRBJ2-5,NA,once,TGTGCCTGGAGTGTAAAGGGGAGGACCCAGTACTTC,CAWSVKGRTQYF
TRBV18,TRBJ1-2,NA,many,TGTGCCAGCTCACCACTATCCGGGGATGGCTACACCTTC,CASSPLSGDGYTF
TRBV4-3,TRBJ2-2,TRBD1,large,TGCGCCAGCAGCCAAGATCCACAGGGGCCCGTAGCCGGGGAGCTGTTTTTT,CASSQDPQGPVAGELFF
TRBV30,TRBJ2-7,TRBD1,NA,TGTGCCTGGACAGGGGGAAGCGAGCAGTACTTC,CAWTGGSEQYF
TRBV6-1,TRBJ1-2,NA,NA,TGTGCCAGCAGTGAGAGACCAAACTATGGCTACACCTTC,CASSERPNYGYTF
TRBV20-1,TRBJ2-7,NA,once,TGCAGTGCTAGAGATAGCGTGACTTCCTACGAGCAGTACTTC,CSARDSVTSYEQYF
TRBV5-6,TRBJ2-7,NA,medium-sized,TGTGCCAGCAGCACCCGACGGGATTGGTACGAGCAGTACTTC,CASSTRRDWYEQYF
TRBV19,TRBJ1-2,NA,many,TGTGCCAGTAGTATAAGTCCCAGGGACTATGGCTACACCTTC,CASSISPRDYGYTF
TRBV5-5,TRBJ2-2,NA,medium-sized,TGTGCCAGCAGCCCCGTAGCAGTTGGGGGGGAGCTGTTTTTT,CASSPVAVGGELFF
TRBV5-4,TRBJ1-2,NA,NA,TGTGCCAGCAGCTCTACGGATAACTATGGCTACACCTTC,CASSSTDNYGYTF
TRBV19,TRBJ1-5,NA,medium-sized,TGTGCCAGTAGTAGCCTCGGAATACCTAGCAATCAGCCCCAGCATTTT,CASSSLGIPSNQPQHF
TRBV20-1,TRBJ1-5,NA,NA,TGCAGTGCTACCTCTCCGCATACCTATAGCAATCAGCCCCAGCATTTT,CSATSPHTYSNQPQHF
TRBV7-2,TRBJ1-2,NA,many,TGTGCCAGCAGCTTAGACAAAAACAGTTATGGCTACACCTTC,CASSLDKNSYGYTF
TRBV7-9,TRBJ2-3,NA,many,TGTGCCGCCACCGAGGCCGGCACAGATACGCAGTATTTT,CAATEAGTDTQYF
TRBV7-9,TRBJ1-1,NA,many,TGTGCCAGCAGCTTAGGGCAACAGAACACTGAAGCTTTCTTT,CASSLGQQNTEAFF
TRBV20-1,TRBJ2-3,NA,NA,TGCAGTGCTAGGGTGGTGTGGGAGGTCCTAGATACGCAGTATTTT,CSARVVWEVLDTQYF
TRBV11-2,TRBJ2-7,TRBD2,once,TGTGCCAGCAGCTCGGGGGGACTCTACGAGCAGTACTTC,CASSSGGLYEQYF
TRBV20-1,TRBJ2-7,NA,NA,TGCAGTGCTATTAGGAGTGGGGTCTACGAGCAGTACTTC,CSAIRSGVYEQYF
TRBV4-2,TRBJ1-2,NA,medium-sized,TGTGCCAGCAGCCAAGGGGGCGCTTTCTATGGCTACACCTTC,CASSQGGAFYGYTF